The T cell receptor beta chain under discussion was sequenced for a study of T and B cells in COVID-19 patients (dated by TCRdb to the early 2020s). For the study in its entirety: Using TRB and IGH repertoire sequencing of peripheral blood, the study characterized adaptive immunity in COVID-19 patients who had active infection or had recovered. A recovered cohort comprised some 19 patients contributing about 20 samples, mostly after mild to moderate COVID-19 managed as outpatients. A median age of approximately 34 years was recorded in the recovered cohort versus roughly 67 years in the active-infection cohort. Critical illness requiring mechanical ventilation or ECMO was present in most of the 20 patients in the active-infection cohort. Of the approximately 22 patients in the active-infection cohort, some 17 had comorbidities associated with unfavorable COVID-19 outcome. Over 8 million TCR sequences were analysed in a TCR and BCR sequence repository that covered some 34 patients and around 72 time points. A couple of patients were in both the active and recovered cohorts because samples existed from active disease and from after recovery. An age-matched reference group of about 40 healthy donors negative for COVID-19 antibodies was used as the comparison for repertoire analyses. As many as 9 follow-up blood samples were collected from each patient, and in some individuals these samples spanned different disease stages. Broader findings and caveats from the paper: It was stated that prospective validation of the reported TCR clusters was required before the clusters could be put to clinical use. A total of 2,331 exclusive TCR clusters, including some 32 low-pGen clusters, were found in the recovered cohort. TRB repertoires were found to be highly clonal in active COVID-19, whereas diversity and richness at recovery were found to rise above healthy donor levels. The cohort was considered too small to assess HLA contributions to COVID-19 susceptibility or severity. Blood samples obtained from mildly ill patients during symptoms, as well as early samples obtained from severe cases, were available only in scarce numbers. Specific T cell subsets (CD4+/Treg/CD8+) and sorted SARS-CoV-2-responsive or tetramer+ T cells had not yet been sequenced, and these experiments were ongoing. Strongly skewed TRBV/TRBJ gene usage was reported in patients with COVID-19.

Genomic DNA extracted from blood, in amounts of roughly 220-550 ng, served as the starting material for amplifying TRB repertoires. Relative to germline, V is 2 bases shorter and J is 2 bases shorter, with 12 bases between their ends. From the germline V gene, CDR1 is MNHEY and CDR2 is SVGAGI. The CDR3 starts with the cysteine, ends with the phenylalanine, and has 15 residues. CDR3 DNA is the only sequence kept; it has 45 bases, read in frame from the first base. A remark on this clonotype: What antigen it recognizes has not been identified. No base qualities exist here, and no much larger clone lies one base off it.

Sequenced using an Illumina MiSeq. Multiplex PCR with BIOMED2 TRB-A/B primer pools was used to amplify TRB rearrangements. Illumina-compatible adapters and 7-nucleotide sample barcodes were added to the amplicons in two consecutive PCRs. Phusion HS II polymerase was used for all library PCRs. The amplicons were purified from gel with the NucleoSpin Gel and PCR Clean-up kit, measured on Qubit, and then pooled at 3.5 to 4 nM. The quality of the amplicon pool was checked on an Agilent 2100 Bioanalyzer prior to Illumina next-generation sequencing. In the authors' own workflow: Annotation of TRB rearrangements was performed with MiXCR 3.0.8 using the default MiXCR reference library. Non-productive reads and sequences with fewer than 2 reads were removed, and each unique CDR3 nucleotide sequence was counted as one clone. R 3.5.1 was used to calculate clonality, diversity, richness and V-J gene usage. GLIPH2 was used to cluster TCRs based on CDR3 similarity, and OLGA was used to calculate the generation probabilities. GLIPH2 clusters were kept only if they contained at least four unique TCR clonotypes found in at least three individuals. The raw public data were reprocessed by TCRdb itself: fastp quality trimming at Q25, MiXCR clonotype calling, in-frame beta chains only. Each CDR3 protein gets just one entry, which takes the most common genes and DNA from the rows behind it. The V and J calls reflect TCRdb's pipeline rather than the authors' work. Across this sample there are approximately 8,000 distinct CDR3 sequences, with 40% seen only once. Of the sample, roughly 3% is held by the ten largest clones.

The rearranged segments are TRBV6-5 and TRBJ2-5; TRBD1 could be the D gene, as 5 bases match. Material for sequencing was blood. This receptor was taken from a human donor who had recovered from COVID-19. CDR3 protein: CASSYPQGLQETQYF. The sequenced DNA is TGTGCCAGCAGTTACCCCCAGGGTCTTCAAGAGACCCAGTACTTC.